This T cell receptor (beta chain) was sequenced for a study of cytomegalovirus exposure and HLA in healthy donors. It was with 60 Vbeta and 13 Jbeta primers that the PCR ran. TCRdb's copy holds only in-frame clones and misses some; the assay was immunoSEQ multiplex PCR. Found here are about 160,000 clones, around 76% of them singletons; the top ten hold approximately 1.4%. V shed 1 base, J shed 7 bases, and the junction held 8 bases outside the gene matches. The CDR3 is made up of 15 amino acids. Germline CDR1 and CDR2: GTSNPN and SVGIG (reference sequence). V and J are TRBV30 and TRBJ2-7, with 12 bases matching TRBD2. The sample consisted of PBMCs. The sequence came from a man in his sixties in good health and CMV-seronegative. For the CDR3, the DNA is TGTGCCTGGAGTGAATTAGCGCTAGCGGGAGGGGAGCAGTACTTC. Translated, it gives CAWSELALAGGEQYF.